These 29 T cell receptor beta chains came from one sample sequenced in a study of cytomegalovirus exposure and HLA in healthy donors. The study ran its PCR with 60 Vbeta and 13 Jbeta primers. The protocol was immunoSEQ multiplex PCR, while the TCRdb copy is restricted to in-frame clones and leaves out a portion. Among roughly 140,000 clones listed, roughly 77% were seen once. The sequenced sample consisted of PBMCs. All receptors come from a woman in her thirties in good health and CMV-seronegative.

V usage is TRBV2 and J usage is TRBJ1-5; 8 nucleotides match TRBD1. This CDR3 is 15 amino acids long. V was clipped by 7 bases and J by 3 bases; unmatched bases: 8. Per germline, CDR1 SNHLY and CDR2 FYNNEI. CDR3 bases: TGTGCCAGCAATTCGGACAGGGCCATCAATCAGCCCCAGCATTTT. Its protein product is CASNSDRAINQPQHF. Full variable domain (rest looked up from reference TRBV2 and TRBJ1-5): EPEVTQTPSHQVTQMGQEVILRCVPISNHLYFYWYRQILGQKVEFLVSFYNNEISEKSEIFDDQFSVERPDGSNFTLKIRSTKLEDSAMYFCASNSDRAINQPQHFGDGTRLSIL.

The CDR3 DNA reads as TGTGCCAGCAGACCGGACAGGGGGAAAGAGACCCAGTACTTC. Amino acid sequence: CASRPDRGKETQYF. This chain joins TRBV5-4 and TRBJ2-5, with 10 bases matching TRBD1. J lost 3 bases, V lost 5 bases, and 4 bases had no gene match. Germline V gives CDR1 SGHNT, CDR2 YYREEE (reference sequence). CDR3 length: 14 residues.

The sample holds a few counts of this clone. The chain carries TRBV5-1 and TRBJ2-7, with D hard to call. V shed 4 bases and J shed 4 bases, with 9 bases lying between them. Germline CDR1 SGHRS, CDR2 YFSETQ. The CDR3 extends over 12 amino acids. CDR3 nucleotides: TGCGCCAGCAGCCCGCCCGGGTACGAGCAGTACTTC. Protein sequence: CASSPPGYEQYF.

This sequence joins TRBV27 and TRBJ1-2, with D maybe TRBD1 (6 bases). Trimming stripped 4 bases from V and 4 bases from J, with 16 bases between. Germline loops: CDR1 MNHEY, CDR2 SMNVEV (reference sequence). There are 15 residues in the CDR3. The CDR3 DNA reads as TGTGCCAGCAGTTCGATGACAGGACTTGCCTATGGCTACACCTTC. Its translation: CASSSMTGLAYGYTF.

V usage is TRBV2 and J usage is TRBJ2-3; TRBD2 agrees at 11 bases. CDR1 and CDR2 (germline): SNHLY, FYNNEI. V lost 6 bases to trimming and J lost 2 bases; unmatched junction nucleotides: 1. The CDR3 runs to 14 residues. The CDR3 is CASRLAGDTDTQYF. The CDR3, as DNA: TGTGCCAGCAGACTAGCGGGAGACACAGATACGCAGTATTTT.

The rearrangement uses TRBV2 and TRBJ2-7; D might be TRBD1 (5 bases). The germline V gene has CDR1 SNHLY and CDR2 FYNNEI. V was cut by 6 bases and J by 3 bases, with 12 bases left in between. CDR3 size: 13 residues. CDR3 residues: CASSQGADYEQYF. CDR3 nucleotide sequence: TGTGCCAGCAGCCAAGGGGCAGACTACGAGCAGTACTTC.

V is TRBV28 and J is TRBJ2-7; D not certain. Germline loops: CDR1 MDHEN, CDR2 SYDVKM. The V end was cut by 3 bases, the J end by 4 bases, with 7 bases between. This CDR3 comprises 12 residues. CDR3 in DNA: TGTGCCAGCAGTTTCGGAGTTTACGAGCAGTACTTC. Its translation: CASSFGVYEQYF. The full variable domain, its missing parts supplied by reference TRBV28 and TRBJ2-7, is DVKVTQSSRYLVKRTGEKVFLECVQDMDHENMFWYRQDPGLGLRLIYFSYDVKMKEKGDIPEGYSVSREKKERFSLILESASTNQTSMYLCASSFGVYEQYFGPGTRLTVT.

The chain combines TRBV7-9 with TRBJ2-6; 8 bases are shared with TRBD1. J lost 4 bases, V lost 4 bases, and 6 bases had no gene match. CDR1 is SEHNR, CDR2 FQNEAQ, per germline (reference sequence). The CDR3 is 16 amino acids. The CDR3 protein is CASSSLRGLGANVLTF. In DNA, the CDR3 is TGTGCCAGCAGCTCCCTCAGGGGGCTAGGGGCCAACGTCCTGACTTTC.

A few counts support this clone. This chain uses TRBV11-2 with TRBJ2-3; no clear D gene. Looked up from germline, CDR1 is SGHAT and CDR2 is FQNNGV. Trimming stripped 2 bases from V and 1 base from J, with 13 bases between. The CDR3 is 16 amino acids. CDR3 sequence: CASSLLSSSGTDTQYF. CDR3 DNA sequence: TGTGCCAGCAGCTTACTGTCGAGCTCGGGCACAGATACGCAGTATTTT. The full variable domain, rest sourced from reference TRBV11-2 and TRBJ2-3, is EAGVAQSPRYKIIEKRQSVAFWCNPISGHATLYWYQQILGQGPKLLIQFQNNGVVDDSQLPKDRFSAERLKGVDSTLKIQPAKLEDSAVYLCASSLLSSSGTDTQYFGPGTRLTVL.

The gene calls are TRBV5-4 and TRBJ1-1, with D possibly being TRBD1 (5 bases). The CDR3 covers 14 residues. Per germline, CDR1 SGHNT and CDR2 YYREEE (reference sequence). V was shortened by 2 bases and J by 4 bases, with 12 bases between the two germline ends. The DNA for the CDR3 is TGTGCCAGCAGCTTTCCGGGGGAAGGCACTGAAGCTTTCTTT. Translated: CASSFPGEGTEAFF.

The CDR3 coding sequence is TGTGCCAGCAGCAAAGCAGGGGGGTACACCGGGGAGCTGTTTTTT. The encoded protein is CASSKAGGYTGELFF. The chain combines TRBV6-5 with TRBJ2-2, with D possibly being TRBD1 (7 bases). The CDR3 has 15 residues. Per the germline V gene, CDR1 is MNHEY and CDR2 is SVGAGI. Trimming shortened V by 6 bases and J by 3 bases, and 14 bases separated the two germline ends.

This clone was counted once. The chain uses TRBV9 and TRBJ2-5; TRBD1 is a possible D gene (5 bases). This CDR3 comprises 14 residues. V lost 0 bases and J lost 5, with 11 bases in between. Germline V gene lookup returns CDR1 SGDLS and CDR2 YYNGEE. CDR3 sequence reads: CASSVEGNSETQYF. Here the CDR3 DNA reads TGTGCCAGCAGCGTAGAGGGGAATTCCGAGACCCAGTACTTC.

This clone has only one observation. The chain employs TRBV11-2 and TRBJ1-6; 9 positions agree with TRBD1. V lost 6 bases to trimming and J lost 0 bases; unmatched junction nucleotides: 6. This CDR3 contains 17 residues. Germline V gives CDR1 SGHAT, CDR2 FQNNGV. The DNA for the CDR3 is TGTGCCAGCAGTAGGGGACAGGGTAGCTCCTATAATTCACCCCTCCACTTT. Amino acids: CASSRGQGSSYNSPLHF.

The chain carries TRBV5-4 and TRBJ2-2; 7 positions match TRBD1. V lost 0 bases to trimming and J lost 3 bases; unmatched junction nucleotides: 5. Germline V gene lookup returns CDR1 SGHNT and CDR2 YYREEE (reference sequence). The CDR3 is 16 amino acids. The CDR3 reads CASSLVRGSDTGELFF. In DNA form, the CDR3 reads TGTGCCAGCAGCTTGGTCAGGGGGTCGGACACCGGGGAGCTGTTTTTT.

The chain combines TRBV9 with TRBJ2-7; D is unresolved. Trimming cost V 1 base and J 2 bases, with 13 bases left between them. The V gene's germline CDR1 is SGDLS and CDR2 YYNGEE. This CDR3 is 15 amino acids long. CDR3 amino acids: CASSVSPTIAYEQYF. The CDR3 DNA sequence: TGTGCCAGCAGCGTATCCCCGACAATTGCCTACGAGCAGTACTTC.

CDR3 DNA sequence: TGTGCCAGCAGTCCGGGGGGGCTTAGCTTGGAGCAGTACGTC. It is translated as CASSPGGLSLEQYV. The chain couples TRBV6-5 to TRBJ2-7, with 8 bases lining up with TRBD2. This CDR3 spans 14 amino acids. The V gene end was trimmed by 5 bases and the J gene end by 7 bases; junction bases not matched to a gene: 10. Germline lookup yields CDR1 MNHEY and CDR2 SVGAGI.

The chain carries TRBV5-1 and TRBJ1-4; D might be TRBD1 (6 bases). This CDR3 spans 15 amino acids. The germline gives CDR1 SGHRS, CDR2 YFSETQ. V was trimmed by 3 bases and J by 8 bases, leaving 17 bases between them. CDR3 sequence reads: CASSSTGSPEEKLFF. The DNA of the CDR3 is TGCGCCAGCAGCTCCACAGGGTCCCCGGAGGAAAAACTGTTTTTT.

Only a few counts were recorded for this clone. The V call is TRBV7-3, the J call TRBJ1-1; D remains unclear. Germline V gene lookup returns CDR1 SGHTA and CDR2 FQGTGA. V lost 5 bases to trimming and J lost 0 bases, with 7 bases between them. The CDR3 is made up of 13 amino acids. The chain's CDR3 is CASSQEMNTEAFF. The CDR3 DNA is TGTGCCAGCAGCCAGGAAATGAACACTGAAGCTTTCTTT.

The genes are TRBV12-5 and TRBJ2-3; weak D call: TRBD2 (5 bases). Germline values: CDR1 LGHNT, CDR2 FRNRAP. V was trimmed by 1 base and J by 4 bases, leaving 15 bases between them. The CDR3 runs to 16 residues. CDR3 coding DNA: TGTGCTAGTGGTTTGGGGGCGAGTGGAGGCCCAGATACGCAGTATTTT. Protein product: CASGLGASGGPDTQYF.

The chain is built from TRBV30 and TRBJ2-3; 9 bases align to TRBD2. The germline V gene encodes CDR1 GTSNPN and CDR2 SVGIG (reference sequence). The V gene end was trimmed by 3 bases and the J gene end by 6 bases; junction bases not matched to a gene: 13. The CDR3 runs 16 residues. DNA for the CDR3: TGTGCCTGGAGCCGCGGGAGGGCCAATTTAGTGGATACGCAGTATTTT. This translates into CAWSRGRANLVDTQYF.

The chain couples TRBV18 to TRBJ2-1; TRBD2 aligns across 7 bases. CDR1 and CDR2 (germline): KGHSH, LQKENI. The CDR3 has 14 amino acids. The ends lost 3 bases at V and 7 bases at J; junction bases unmatched: 6. The CDR3 reads CASSPGGSGNEQFF. The CDR3 nucleotides read TGTGCCAGCTCACCCGGCGGGAGTGGGAATGAGCAGTTCTTC.

For the CDR3, the DNA is TGTGCCAGCGGGTCGTCCGGGACTAGCTCTGGGGCCAACGTCCTGACTTTC. It encodes CASGSSGTSSGANVLTF. The J gene is TRBJ2-6, the V gene TRBV27; 8 positions match TRBD2. Germline CDR1 and CDR2: MNHEY and SMNVEV (reference sequence). The junction had 9 bases not matched to a gene; V was cut back by 8 bases and J by 0 bases. The CDR3 is 17 amino acids.

This chain connects TRBV5-8 to TRBJ2-7; D not certain. The ends were cut back, 7 bases at V and 0 bases at J, with 23 bases in the middle. CDR3 length equals 17 residues. Germline V gene data show CDR1 as SGHTS and CDR2 as YDEGEE. The CDR3 nucleotides are TGTGCCAGCGAGAACAGACCGGCCGCCAAAAGCTCCTACGAGCAGTACGTC. It translates to CASENRPAAKSSYEQYV.

This clone was detected only a few times. The rearrangement uses TRBV6-1 and TRBJ2-7; the D is unclear. The germline V gene has CDR1 MNHNS and CDR2 SASEGT. The CDR3 length is 11 residues. The V end lost 3 bases, the J end lost 6 bases, and 6 bases lay between the germline ends. CDR3 loop: CASSDLSEQYF. In DNA form, the CDR3 reads TGTGCCAGCAGTGACCTTAGCGAGCAGTACTTC.

This clone was detected only a few times. The CDR3 region is CASSIEGADNSPLHF. CDR3 DNA: TGTGCCAGTAGTATAGAGGGGGCTGATAATTCACCCCTCCACTTT. V gene TRBV19 combines with J gene TRBJ1-6; perhaps TRBD1 as D (6 bases). V lost 0 bases and J lost 5, with 8 bases in between. The CDR3 is 15 amino acids. CDR1 and CDR2 (germline): LNHDA, SQIVND (reference sequence).

For the CDR3, the DNA is TGTGCCAGCAGTCCGGACAGGGGCGGCGAGCAGTACTTC. Protein: CASSPDRGGEQYF. The chain combines TRBV6-1 with TRBJ2-7, with 9 bases that match TRBD1. The CDR3 totals 13 residues. Trimming at V came to 5 bases and at J to 6 bases, leaving 5 bases not matched to a gene. From germline, CDR1 is MNHNS and CDR2 SASEGT.

The chain is built from TRBV28 and TRBJ2-3; possibly TRBD2 for D (5 bases). Germline loops: CDR1 MDHEN, CDR2 SYDVKM. CDR3 length equals 14 residues. Trimming left V 2 bases short and J 4 bases short, with 10 bases between. DNA of the CDR3: TGTGCCAGCAGTTTAGGAAGGGAGTCAGATACGCAGTATTTT. Translated, it gives CASSLGRESDTQYF. The entire variable domain, with the rest obtained from reference TRBV28 and TRBJ2-3, is as follows: DVKVTQSSRYLVKRTGEKVFLECVQDMDHENMFWYRQDPGLGLRLIYFSYDVKMKEKGDIPEGYSVSREKKERFSLILESASTNQTSMYLCASSLGRESDTQYFGPGTRLTVL.

This clone has only one observation. This chain connects TRBV6-1 to TRBJ2-7; 8 bases fit TRBD1. Germline loops: CDR1 MNHNS, CDR2 SASEGT. The J segment lost 1 base and the V segment lost 6 bases, leaving 5 bases of the junction unmatched. The CDR3 sequence is 14 residues long. CDR3 bases: TGTGCCAGCAGCGAGGGACAGGCTTCCTACGAGCAGTACTTC. Amino acids: CASSEGQASYEQYF.

The chain couples TRBV9 to TRBJ1-1; tentatively, D is TRBD1 (5 bases). This CDR3 is built from 13 residues. The germline CDR1 and CDR2 sequences are SGDLS and YYNGEE. Deletions cut 1 base from V and 4 bases from J, with 8 bases between. CDR3 amino acids: CASSVQGATEAFF. CDR3 sequence (DNA): TGTGCCAGCAGCGTACAGGGTGCCACTGAAGCTTTCTTT.